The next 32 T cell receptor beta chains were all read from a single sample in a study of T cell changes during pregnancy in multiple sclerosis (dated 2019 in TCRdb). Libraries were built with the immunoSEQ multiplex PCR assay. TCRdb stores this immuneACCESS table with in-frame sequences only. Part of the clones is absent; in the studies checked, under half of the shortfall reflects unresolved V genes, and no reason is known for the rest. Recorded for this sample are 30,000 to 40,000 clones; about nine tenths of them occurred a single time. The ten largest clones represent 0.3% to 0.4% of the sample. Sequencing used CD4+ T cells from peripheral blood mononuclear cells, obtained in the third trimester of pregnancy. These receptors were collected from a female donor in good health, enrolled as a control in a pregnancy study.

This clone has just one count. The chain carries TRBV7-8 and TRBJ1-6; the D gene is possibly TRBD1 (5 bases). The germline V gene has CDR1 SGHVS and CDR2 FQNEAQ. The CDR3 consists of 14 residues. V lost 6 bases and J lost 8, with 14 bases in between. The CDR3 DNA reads TGTGCCAGCAGTTTCAACACGGGGGATTCACCCCTCCACTTT. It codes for CASSFNTGDSPLHF.

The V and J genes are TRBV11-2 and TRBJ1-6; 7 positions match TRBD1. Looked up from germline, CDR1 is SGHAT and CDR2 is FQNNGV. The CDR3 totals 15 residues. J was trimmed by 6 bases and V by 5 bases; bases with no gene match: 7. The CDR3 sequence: CASSTSGQFNSPLHF. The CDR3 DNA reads TGTGCCAGCAGCACCTCGGGACAGTTTAATTCACCCCTCCACTTT.

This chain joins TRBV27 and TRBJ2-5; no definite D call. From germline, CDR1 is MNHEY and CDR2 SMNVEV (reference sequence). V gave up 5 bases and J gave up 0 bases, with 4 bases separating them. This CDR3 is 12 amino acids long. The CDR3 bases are TGTGCCAGCAGTCGCGACCAAGAGACCCAGTACTTC. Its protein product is CASSRDQETQYF.

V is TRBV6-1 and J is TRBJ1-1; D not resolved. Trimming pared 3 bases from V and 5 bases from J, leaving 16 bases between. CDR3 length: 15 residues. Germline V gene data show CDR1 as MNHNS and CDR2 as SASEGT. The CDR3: CASSERLGRLTEAFF. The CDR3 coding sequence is TGTGCCAGCAGTGAGAGGTTGGGTCGTTTAACTGAAGCTTTCTTT.

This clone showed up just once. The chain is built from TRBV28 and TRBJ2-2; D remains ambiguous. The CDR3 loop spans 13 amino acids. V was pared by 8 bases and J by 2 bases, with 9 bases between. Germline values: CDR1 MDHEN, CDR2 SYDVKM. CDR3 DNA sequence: TGTGCCAGCGTCAATCCCAACACCGGGGAGCTGTTTTTT. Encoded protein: CASVNPNTGELFF. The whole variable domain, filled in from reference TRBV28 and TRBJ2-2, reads DVKVTQSSRYLVKRTGEKVFLECVQDMDHENMFWYRQDPGLGLRLIYFSYDVKMKEKGDIPEGYSVSREKKERFSLILESASTNQTSMYLCASVNPNTGELFFGEGSRLTVL.

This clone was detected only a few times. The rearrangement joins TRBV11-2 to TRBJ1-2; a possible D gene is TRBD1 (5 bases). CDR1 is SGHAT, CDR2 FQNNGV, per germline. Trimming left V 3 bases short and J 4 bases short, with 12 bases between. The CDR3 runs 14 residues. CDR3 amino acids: CASSLDGGGYGYTF. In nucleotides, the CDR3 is TGTGCCAGCAGCTTGGACGGCGGGGGCTATGGCTACACCTTC.

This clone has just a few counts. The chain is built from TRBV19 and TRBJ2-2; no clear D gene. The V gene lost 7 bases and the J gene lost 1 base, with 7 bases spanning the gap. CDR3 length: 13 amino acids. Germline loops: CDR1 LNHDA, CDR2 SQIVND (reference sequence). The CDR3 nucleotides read TGTGCCAGTACCCACTTGAACACCGGGGAGCTGTTTTTT. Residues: CASTHLNTGELFF. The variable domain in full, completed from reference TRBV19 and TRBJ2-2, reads DGGITQSPKYLFRKEGQNVTLSCEQNLNHDAMYWYRQDPGQGLRLIYYSQIVNDFQKGDIAEGYSVSREKKESFPLTVTSAQKNPTAFYLCASTHLNTGELFFGEGSRLTVL.

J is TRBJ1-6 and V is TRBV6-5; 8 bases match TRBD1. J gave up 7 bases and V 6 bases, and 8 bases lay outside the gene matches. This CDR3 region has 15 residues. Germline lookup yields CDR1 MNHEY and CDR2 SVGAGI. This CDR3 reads CASRTITGGNSPLHF. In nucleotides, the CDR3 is TGTGCCAGCAGAACAATAACAGGGGGGAATTCACCCCTCCACTTT.

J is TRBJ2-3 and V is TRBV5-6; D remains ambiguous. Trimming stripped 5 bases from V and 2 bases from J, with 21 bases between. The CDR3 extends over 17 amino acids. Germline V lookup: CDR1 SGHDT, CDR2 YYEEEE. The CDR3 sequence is CASSPPVWAPPTDTQYF. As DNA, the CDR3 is TGTGCCAGCAGTCCCCCGGTCTGGGCGCCCCCCACAGATACGCAGTATTTT.

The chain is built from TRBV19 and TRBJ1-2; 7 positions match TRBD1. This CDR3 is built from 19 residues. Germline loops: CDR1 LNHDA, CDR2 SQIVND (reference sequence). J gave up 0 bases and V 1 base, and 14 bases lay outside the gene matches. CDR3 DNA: TGTGCCAGTAGTATAGGTCAATGGGACAGATCAATTCCTAACTATGGCTACACCTTC. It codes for CASSIGQWDRSIPNYGYTF. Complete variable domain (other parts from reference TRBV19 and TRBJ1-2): DGGITQSPKYLFRKEGQNVTLSCEQNLNHDAMYWYRQDPGQGLRLIYYSQIVNDFQKGDIAEGYSVSREKKESFPLTVTSAQKNPTAFYLCASSIGQWDRSIPNYGYTFGSGTRLTVV.

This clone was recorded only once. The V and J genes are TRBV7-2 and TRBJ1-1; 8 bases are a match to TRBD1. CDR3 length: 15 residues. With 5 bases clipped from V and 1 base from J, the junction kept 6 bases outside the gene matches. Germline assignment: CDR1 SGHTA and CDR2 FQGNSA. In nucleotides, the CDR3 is TGTGCCAGCAGCCCACAGGGGGTAAGGAACACTGAAGCTTTCTTT. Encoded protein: CASSPQGVRNTEAFF.

The CDR3 sequence is CASSPIETGGYTF. CDR3 nucleotide sequence: TGTGCCAGCAGCCCCATAGAAACGGGGGGCTACACCTTC. The chain is built from TRBV6-1 and TRBJ1-2; D unclear. V was clipped by 6 bases and J by 8 bases, with 16 bases between them. This CDR3 contains 13 residues. The germline gives CDR1 MNHNS, CDR2 SASEGT.

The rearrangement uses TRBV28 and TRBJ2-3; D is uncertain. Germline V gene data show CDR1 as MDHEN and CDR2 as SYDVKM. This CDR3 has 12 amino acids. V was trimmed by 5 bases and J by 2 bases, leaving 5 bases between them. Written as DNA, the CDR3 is TGTGCCAGCAGTGAGGCCACAGATACGCAGTATTTT. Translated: CASSEATDTQYF.

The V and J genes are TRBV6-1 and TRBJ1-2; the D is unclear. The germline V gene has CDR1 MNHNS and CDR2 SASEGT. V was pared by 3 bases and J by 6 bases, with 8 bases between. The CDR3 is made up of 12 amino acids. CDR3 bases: TGTGCCAGCAGTGATCGAGTCCATGGCTACACCTTC. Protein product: CASSDRVHGYTF.

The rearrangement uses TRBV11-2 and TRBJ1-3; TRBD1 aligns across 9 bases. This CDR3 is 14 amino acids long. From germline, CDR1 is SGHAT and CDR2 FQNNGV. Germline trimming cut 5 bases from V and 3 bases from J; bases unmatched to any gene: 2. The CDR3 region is CASSLDRGGNTIYF. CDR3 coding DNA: TGTGCCAGCAGCCTGGACAGGGGTGGAAACACCATATATTTT.

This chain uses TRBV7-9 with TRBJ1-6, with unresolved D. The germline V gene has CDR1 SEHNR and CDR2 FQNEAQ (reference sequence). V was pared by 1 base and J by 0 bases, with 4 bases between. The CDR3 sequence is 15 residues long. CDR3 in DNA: TGTGCCAGCAGCTTAGAGAGCTCCTATAATTCACCCCTCCACTTT. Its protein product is CASSLESSYNSPLHF. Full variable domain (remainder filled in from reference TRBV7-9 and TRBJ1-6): DTGVSQNPRHKITKRGQNVTFRCDPISEHNRLYWYRQTLGQGPEFLTYFQNEAQLEKSRLLSDRFSAERPKGSFSTLEIQRTEQGDSAMYLCASSLESSYNSPLHFGNGTRLTVT.

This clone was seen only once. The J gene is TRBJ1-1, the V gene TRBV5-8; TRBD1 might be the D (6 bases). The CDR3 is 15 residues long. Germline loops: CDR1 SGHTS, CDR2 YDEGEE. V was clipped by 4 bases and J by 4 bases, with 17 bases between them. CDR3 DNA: TGTGCCAGCAGCCGCGGGGGGGCTTTAAGCACTGAAGCTTTCTTT. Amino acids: CASSRGGALSTEAFF.

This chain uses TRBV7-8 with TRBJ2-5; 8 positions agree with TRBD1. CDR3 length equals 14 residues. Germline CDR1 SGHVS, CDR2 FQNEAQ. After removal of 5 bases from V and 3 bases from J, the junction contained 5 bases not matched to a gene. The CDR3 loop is CASSANRGEETQYF. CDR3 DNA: TGTGCCAGCAGCGCAAACAGGGGGGAAGAGACCCAGTACTTC.

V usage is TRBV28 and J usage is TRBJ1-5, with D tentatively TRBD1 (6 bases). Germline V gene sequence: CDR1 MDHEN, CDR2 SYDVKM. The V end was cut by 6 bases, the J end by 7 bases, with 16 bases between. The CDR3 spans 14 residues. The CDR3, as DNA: TGTGCCAGCAGATCCTACAGGGCAGGACAGCCCCAGCATTTT. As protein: CASRSYRAGQPQHF.

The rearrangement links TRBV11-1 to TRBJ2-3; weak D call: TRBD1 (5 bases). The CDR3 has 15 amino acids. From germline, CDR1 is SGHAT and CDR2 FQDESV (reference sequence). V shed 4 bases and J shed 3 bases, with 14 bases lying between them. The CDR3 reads CASSSRQFSTDTQYF. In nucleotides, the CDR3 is TGTGCCAGCAGCTCCCGACAGTTTTCAACAGATACGCAGTATTTT.

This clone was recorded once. The CDR3 loop is CASSERGTGVSYTF. The CDR3 DNA reads as TGTGCCAGCAGTGAAAGGGGGACAGGGGTAAGCTACACCTTC. The chain uses TRBV25-1 and TRBJ1-2; TRBD1 matches at 10 bases. Looked up from germline, CDR1 is MGHDK and CDR2 is SYGVNS. The V and J ends lost 2 bases and 9 bases, in that order; junction bases with no gene match: 6. This CDR3 region has 14 residues.

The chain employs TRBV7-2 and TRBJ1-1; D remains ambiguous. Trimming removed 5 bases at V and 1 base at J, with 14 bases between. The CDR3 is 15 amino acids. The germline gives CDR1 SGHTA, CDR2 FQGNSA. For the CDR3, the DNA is TGTGCCAGCAGCCCAGGAGGGCAATGGAACACTGAAGCTTTCTTT. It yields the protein CASSPGGQWNTEAFF.

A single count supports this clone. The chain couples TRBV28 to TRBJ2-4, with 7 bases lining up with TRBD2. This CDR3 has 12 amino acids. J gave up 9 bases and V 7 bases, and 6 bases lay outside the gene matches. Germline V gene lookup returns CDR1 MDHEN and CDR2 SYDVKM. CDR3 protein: CASKGEGAIQYF. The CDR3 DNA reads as TGTGCCAGCAAAGGGGAGGGAGCCATTCAGTACTTC.

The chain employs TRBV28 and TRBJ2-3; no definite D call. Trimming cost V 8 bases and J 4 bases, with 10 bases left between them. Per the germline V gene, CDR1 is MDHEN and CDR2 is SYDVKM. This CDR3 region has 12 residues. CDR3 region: CASFRFPDTQYF. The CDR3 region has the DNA TGTGCCAGCTTCCGGTTCCCAGATACGCAGTATTTT.

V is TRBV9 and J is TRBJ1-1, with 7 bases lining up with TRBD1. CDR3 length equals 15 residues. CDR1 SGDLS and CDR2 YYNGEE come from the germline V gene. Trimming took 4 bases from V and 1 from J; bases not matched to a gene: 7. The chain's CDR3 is CASSTGDRSNTEAFF. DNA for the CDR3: TGTGCCAGCAGCACGGGGGACAGATCGAACACTGAAGCTTTCTTT.

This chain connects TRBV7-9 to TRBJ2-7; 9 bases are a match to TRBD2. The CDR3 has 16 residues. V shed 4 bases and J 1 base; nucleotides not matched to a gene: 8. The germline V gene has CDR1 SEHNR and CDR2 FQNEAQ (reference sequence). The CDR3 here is CASSYPTSGLSYEQYF. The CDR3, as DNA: TGTGCCAGCAGCTACCCGACTAGCGGACTGTCCTACGAGCAGTACTTC.

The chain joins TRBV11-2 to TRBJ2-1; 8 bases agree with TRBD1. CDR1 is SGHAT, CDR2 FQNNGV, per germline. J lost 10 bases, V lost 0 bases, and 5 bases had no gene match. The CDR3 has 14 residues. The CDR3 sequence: CASSLEAGGGEQFF. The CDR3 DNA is TGTGCCAGCAGCTTAGAGGCAGGGGGCGGGGAGCAGTTCTTC.

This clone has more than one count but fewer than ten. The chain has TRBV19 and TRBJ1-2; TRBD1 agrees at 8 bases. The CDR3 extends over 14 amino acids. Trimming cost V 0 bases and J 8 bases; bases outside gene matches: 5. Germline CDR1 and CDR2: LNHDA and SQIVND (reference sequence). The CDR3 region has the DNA TGTGCCAGTAGTATAGAAGGCAGGGGGCGAGGCTACACCTTC. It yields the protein CASSIEGRGRGYTF.

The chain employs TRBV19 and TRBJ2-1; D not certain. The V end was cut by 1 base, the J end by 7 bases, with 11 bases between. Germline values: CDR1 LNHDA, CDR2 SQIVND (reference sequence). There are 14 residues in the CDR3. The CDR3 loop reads CASSIGFNGNEQFF. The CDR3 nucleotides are TGTGCCAGTAGTATAGGGTTCAACGGGAATGAGCAGTTCTTC.

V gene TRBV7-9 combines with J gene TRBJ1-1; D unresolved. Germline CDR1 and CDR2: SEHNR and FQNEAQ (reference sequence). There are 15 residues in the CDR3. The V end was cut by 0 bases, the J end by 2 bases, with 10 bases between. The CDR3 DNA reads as TGTGCCAGCAGCTTAGCCTGGGAGGGAAACACTGAAGCTTTCTTT. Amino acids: CASSLAWEGNTEAFF. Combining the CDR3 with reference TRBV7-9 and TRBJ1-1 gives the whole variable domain DTGVSQNPRHKITKRGQNVTFRCDPISEHNRLYWYRQTLGQGPEFLTYFQNEAQLEKSRLLSDRFSAERPKGSFSTLEIQRTEQGDSAMYLCASSLAWEGNTEAFFGQGTRLTVV.

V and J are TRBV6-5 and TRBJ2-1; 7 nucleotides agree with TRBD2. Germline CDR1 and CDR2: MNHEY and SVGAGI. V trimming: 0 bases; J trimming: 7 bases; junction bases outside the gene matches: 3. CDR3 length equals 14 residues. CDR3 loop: CASSYSLGGNEQFF. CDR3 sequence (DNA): TGTGCCAGCAGTTACTCCCTGGGGGGGAATGAGCAGTTCTTC.

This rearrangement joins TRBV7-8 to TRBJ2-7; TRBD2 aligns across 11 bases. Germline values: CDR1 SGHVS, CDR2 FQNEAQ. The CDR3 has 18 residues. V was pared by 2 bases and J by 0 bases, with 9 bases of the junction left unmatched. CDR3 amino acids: CASSLLGLADFSSYEQYF. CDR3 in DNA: TGTGCCAGCAGCTTACTGGGACTAGCGGACTTCAGCTCCTACGAGCAGTACTTC. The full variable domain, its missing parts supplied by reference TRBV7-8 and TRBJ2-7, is GAGVSQSPRYKVAKRGQDVALRCDPISGHVSLFWYQQALGQGPEFLTYFQNEAQLDKSGLPSDRFFAERPEGSVSTLKIQRTQQEDSAVYLCASSLLGLADFSSYEQYFGPGTRLTVT.